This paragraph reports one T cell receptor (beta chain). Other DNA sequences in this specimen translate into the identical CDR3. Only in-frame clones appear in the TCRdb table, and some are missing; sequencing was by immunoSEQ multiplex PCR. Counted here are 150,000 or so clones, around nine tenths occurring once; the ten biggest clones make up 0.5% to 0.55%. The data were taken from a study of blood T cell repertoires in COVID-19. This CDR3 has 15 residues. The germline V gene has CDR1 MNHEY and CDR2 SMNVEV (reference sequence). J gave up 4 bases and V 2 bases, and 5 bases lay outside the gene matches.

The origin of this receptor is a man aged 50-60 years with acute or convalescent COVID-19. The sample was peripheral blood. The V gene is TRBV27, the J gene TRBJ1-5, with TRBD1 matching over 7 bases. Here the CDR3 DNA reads TGTGCCAGCAGTTTAAGCAGGGGGTCGAATCAGCCCCAGCATTTT. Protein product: CASSLSRGSNQPQHF.